Listed here is a single T cell receptor (beta chain). This sample was taken from a study of human T cells and chemical hapten exposure. Time point described: patch test 2, 6 weeks after DPC sensitization. Treatment of the sample: therapeutic diphenylcyclopropenone sensitization with weekly scalp DPC. The CDR3 runs 15 residues. Germline-derived CDR1 and CDR2 are SGHRS and YFSETQ. Trimming removed 4 bases from V and 8 bases from J, with 16 bases in between. TCRdb re-analysed the RACE reads in MiXCR, keeping a single row per CDR3 protein. This sample has about 380,000 distinct CDR3 sequences, with 6% to 7% found just once.

The sample here was whole blood, taken in connection with sensitization to the hapten diphenylcyclopropenone (DPC). The chain has TRBV5-1 and TRBJ1-6; TRBD1 might be the D (6 bases). The sequence was collected from a young woman with alopecia areata. Some clones in this sample may be carry-over from other donors' samples. DNA for the CDR3: TGCGCCAGCAGCCCCCGGGGGCAGGCAGATTCACCCCTCCACTTT. Translated: CASSPRGQADSPLHF.